These 5 T cell receptor beta chains came from one sample sequenced in a study of blood T cells in healthy people across ages (dated by TCRdb to the mid-2010s). The library came from 5' RACE. This sample was sequenced with an Illumina HiSeq 2500. A second PCR of roughly 7 to 12 cycles was run with a J-beta primer mix and a sample-barcoded 5' primer. TCRdb passed the public sequencing reads through fastp at Q25 and MiXCR, retaining productive beta sequences. Each CDR3 protein gets just one entry, which takes the most common genes and DNA from the rows behind it. This sample holds about 830,000 distinct CDR3 sequences; around two thirds were observed only once. The top ten clonotypes cover roughly a quarter of the sample. The sequenced sample was blood. These receptors were collected from a man between 25 and 39 years old in good health.

The gene calls are TRBV15 and TRBJ1-4, with 7 bases matching TRBD1. The junction had 6 bases not matched to a gene; V was cut back by 1 base and J by 7 bases. Germline V CDR1 and CDR2: LNHNV, YYDKDF (reference sequence). The CDR3 length is 15 residues. The CDR3 spells CATSRVGRTGEKLFF. The CDR3 region has the DNA TGTGCCACCAGCAGAGTTGGCCGGACAGGTGAAAAACTGTTTTTT.

The chain carries TRBV7-9 and TRBJ2-1; unclear D gene. V gave up 6 bases and J gave up 3 bases, with 15 bases separating them. Germline V CDR1 and CDR2: SEHNR, FQNEAQ (reference sequence). The CDR3 extends over 15 amino acids. The CDR3 DNA is TGTGCCAGCAGTTTAAGGGTAGAGGTCTACAATGAGCAGTTCTTC. As protein: CASSLRVEVYNEQFF.

The rearrangement uses TRBV7-3 and TRBJ2-5; 10 bases align to TRBD2. The V gene end was trimmed by 6 bases and the J gene end by 6 bases; junction bases not matched to a gene: 13. This CDR3 has 16 residues. Germline V lookup: CDR1 SGHTA, CDR2 FQGTGA. The CDR3 here is CASSRIERGGRKTQYF. Here the CDR3 DNA reads TGTGCCAGCAGTCGAATCGAGCGGGGGGGCCGGAAGACCCAGTACTTC.

CDR3 residues: CASSLGFSGGSDTQYF. CDR3 bases: TGTGCCAGCAGCTTAGGGTTTAGCGGGGGGTCAGATACGCAGTATTTT. The chain uses TRBV7-2 and TRBJ2-3; 10 bases agree with TRBD2. Germline CDR1 SGHTA, CDR2 FQGNSA. J was trimmed by 4 bases and V by 1 base; bases with no gene match: 5. The CDR3 sequence is 16 residues long.

This clonotype has a handful of counts. This chain links TRBV20-1 with TRBJ2-5; D unresolved. Between the trimmed V and J ends, which lost 3 bases and 2 bases, there was a span of 7 bases. The germline V gene encodes CDR1 DFQATT and CDR2 SNEGSKA (reference sequence). The CDR3 is 12 amino acids. The CDR3 region has the DNA TGCAGTGCTAGTACTACACAAGAGACCCAGTACTTC. Amino acid sequence: CSASTTQETQYF.